These 15 T cell receptor beta chains share one sample of origin, sequenced in a study of cytomegalovirus exposure and HLA in healthy donors. Both 60 Vbeta primers and 13 Jbeta primers went into the PCR. The method was immunoSEQ multiplex PCR; TCRdb's version includes in-frame clones alone and lacks a portion of them. The sample has 150,000 to 200,000 clones; more than 9.5% are singletons. The specimen was PBMCs. These receptors came from a man aged 45-65 years in good health and CMV-seropositive.

This clone turned up a few times. V is TRBV6-5 and J is TRBJ1-1; D unclear. Trimming stripped 4 bases from V and 12 bases from J, with 12 bases between. CDR1 and CDR2 from the germline V gene are MNHEY and SVGAGI. The CDR3 is made up of 11 amino acids. This CDR3 is CASSSEVRTFF. The CDR3, as DNA: TGTGCCAGCAGTTCCGAAGTGAGGACTTTCTTT.

The chain employs TRBV7-9 and TRBJ1-5, with 9 bases identical to TRBD1. This CDR3 region has 16 residues. V was pared by 3 bases and J by 6 bases, with 9 bases of the junction left unmatched. Germline V gene sequence: CDR1 SEHNR, CDR2 FQNEAQ (reference sequence). The DNA for the CDR3 is TGTGCCAGCAGCTTGGGAGGACAGGGGCAAAGTCAGCCCCAGCATTTT. This encodes CASSLGGQGQSQPQHF.

This clone was found a few times. The chain couples TRBV29-1 to TRBJ2-5, with 8 bases lining up with TRBD2. The germline CDR1 and CDR2 sequences are SQVTM and ANQGSEA. Trimming took 8 bases from V and 5 from J; bases not matched to a gene: 4. This CDR3 region has 11 residues. The CDR3 loop reads CSLREGETQYF. DNA for the CDR3: TGCAGCCTCCGGGAGGGGGAGACCCAGTACTTC.

A few counts support this clone. The rearrangement joins TRBV19 to TRBJ1-5, with D tentatively TRBD1 (6 bases). This CDR3 is built from 20 residues. The V gene lost 7 bases and the J gene lost 2 bases, with 30 bases spanning the gap. Germline loops: CDR1 LNHDA, CDR2 SQIVND (reference sequence). This chain's CDR3 is CASTAWVGGLQGLGNQPQHF. DNA for the CDR3: TGTGCCAGTACCGCTTGGGTGGGGGGGTTACAGGGCTTGGGCAATCAGCCCCAGCATTTT.

The chain recombines TRBV6-6 with TRBJ1-5; tentative D call: TRBD1 (5 bases). The CDR3 totals 13 residues. Germline V gives CDR1 MNHNY, CDR2 SVGAGI (reference sequence). Trimming took 5 bases from V and 3 from J, leaving 8 bases between them. The CDR3 DNA is TGTGCCAGCAGTAGCGGGGCCAATCAGCCCCAGCATTTT. Its protein is CASSSGANQPQHF.

This chain connects TRBV6-5 to TRBJ1-5, with D unresolved. Between the trimmed V and J ends, which lost 8 bases and 1 base, there was a span of 9 bases. The germline gives CDR1 MNHEY, CDR2 SVGAGI. The CDR3 has 13 amino acids. Here the CDR3 reads CASGRQSNQPQHF. The CDR3 DNA sequence: TGTGCCAGCGGGAGGCAAAGCAATCAGCCCCAGCATTTT.

This clone was seen only a few times. The genes are TRBV12-5 and TRBJ1-4; TRBD1 matches at 8 bases. V was clipped by 10 bases and J by 8 bases; unmatched bases: 6. The CDR3 is 12 residues long. Per the germline V gene, CDR1 is LGHNT and CDR2 is FRNRAP. CDR3 coding DNA: TGTGCTACCCAGGGGGCGCACGAAAAACTGTTTTTT. Amino acid sequence: CATQGAHEKLFF.

CDR3 DNA sequence: TGTGCCAGCAGCCAATTCCCGACAGCTCCCTATGGCTACACCTTC. Its translation is CASSQFPTAPYGYTF. This chain joins TRBV5-5 and TRBJ1-2; D is possibly TRBD1 (5 bases). The V end was cut by 4 bases, the J end by 4 bases, with 17 bases between. Germline assignment: CDR1 SGHKS and CDR2 YYEKEE (reference sequence). The CDR3 runs 15 residues.

This clone was detected a few times. J is TRBJ2-2 and V is TRBV2; 9 bases agree with TRBD1. Germline CDR1 SNHLY, CDR2 FYNNEI. V shed 10 bases, J shed 9 bases, and the junction held 12 bases outside the gene matches. The CDR3 contains 14 residues. The CDR3 loop reads CATKTGGSGRELFF. The CDR3 DNA is TGTGCCACCAAGACAGGGGGGTCCGGCCGGGAGCTGTTTTTT.

The rearrangement links TRBV6-1 to TRBJ1-3; D is unclear. Germline V gives CDR1 MNHNS, CDR2 SASEGT. V dropped 4 bases and J dropped 2 bases, with 9 bases sitting between them. The CDR3 is made up of 14 amino acids. CDR3: CASSGGIPGNTIYF. CDR3 nucleotides: TGTGCCAGCAGTGGCGGAATTCCTGGAAACACCATATATTTT.

The chain links TRBV7-9 to TRBJ2-1, with 9 bases that match TRBD2. Trimming at V came to 7 bases and at J to 4 bases, leaving 8 bases not matched to a gene. This CDR3 is built from 15 residues. From germline, CDR1 is SEHNR and CDR2 FQNEAQ (reference sequence). The CDR3 loop is CASTRFSGGYNEQFF. For the CDR3, the DNA is TGTGCCAGCACCCGTTTTAGCGGGGGTTACAATGAGCAGTTCTTC.

The V and J genes are TRBV6-5 and TRBJ1-2; tentatively, D is TRBD1 (6 bases). V lost 5 bases and J lost 8, with 12 bases in between. The CDR3 has 12 residues. Germline lookup yields CDR1 MNHEY and CDR2 SVGAGI. CDR3 DNA sequence: TGTGCCAGCAGTCTACAGGGTCGGGGCTACACCTTC. Amino acid sequence: CASSLQGRGYTF.

The CDR3 sequence is CASSYSVPVNQPQHF. Here the CDR3 DNA reads TGTGCCAGCAGTTACTCGGTCCCAGTCAATCAGCCCCAGCATTTT. The gene calls are TRBV6-5 and TRBJ1-5; the D is unclear. Per germline, CDR1 MNHEY and CDR2 SVGAGI. The germline V and J ends were trimmed by 0 bases and 3 bases, with 9 bases remaining between them. The length of the CDR3 is 15 residues.

In DNA form, the CDR3 reads TGTGCCAGCAGCACCCACCCTCAGGGGGACGAGCAGTACTTC. It translates to CASSTHPQGDEQYF. This chain links TRBV7-8 with TRBJ2-7, with 7 positions matching TRBD1. Trimming cost V 5 bases and J 5 bases; bases outside gene matches: 9. This CDR3 is 14 amino acids long. Germline V lookup: CDR1 SGHVS, CDR2 FQNEAQ.

The CDR3 region has the DNA TGTGCCAGCAGTTTTTTAGCGGCGCCGCAGTTCTTC. Protein sequence: CASSFLAAPQFF. This rearrangement joins TRBV28 to TRBJ2-1, with a possible D match to TRBD2 (6 bases). Deletions cut 3 bases from V and 12 bases from J, with 12 bases between. The CDR3 is made up of 12 amino acids. The germline CDR1 and CDR2 sequences are MDHEN and SYDVKM.